A selection of T cell receptor beta chains follows, all from one sample in a study of blood T cells in healthy people across ages. Each CDR3 protein is one row after TCRdb ran MiXCR on the 5' RACE reads. The data contain roughly 800,000 distinct CDR3 sequences, under 40% of them singletons. The sequencing input was blood. These receptor sequences come from a man between 18 and 35 years old in good health. Each CDR3 is given with its conserved first and last residue. Fields, in order: CDR3 length, clone size, J gene, V gene, D gene, CDR3 DNA, CDR3 protein. The D gene is left open where the match is weak. Size is stated for part of the rows, as once, few or many counts, or as a class when the clone is expanded.

cdr3_length: 16; clone_size: few; j_call: TRBJ2-1; v_call: TRBV4-2; d_call: NA; cdr3_nt: TGTGCCAGCAGCCAACCGCGAGCGCGGGGACACAATGAGCAGTTCTTC; cdr3_aa: CASSQPRARGHNEQFF
cdr3_length: 15; clone_size: NA; j_call: TRBJ2-3; v_call: TRBV5-1; d_call: NA; cdr3_nt: TGCGCCAGCAGCTTGAACACTAGCCCAACAGATACGCAGTATTTT; cdr3_aa: CASSLNTSPTDTQYF
cdr3_length: 15; clone_size: few; j_call: TRBJ2-7; v_call: TRBV15; d_call: TRBD2; cdr3_nt: TGTGCCACCAGCCTTGGACTAGCGGGAGCCTACGAGCAGTACTTC; cdr3_aa: CATSLGLAGAYEQYF
cdr3_length: 13; clone_size: NA; j_call: TRBJ2-5; v_call: TRBV7-2; d_call: NA; cdr3_nt: TGTGCCAGCGGACGACGGATCCAAGAGACCCCGTACTTC; cdr3_aa: CASGRRIQETPYF
cdr3_length: 17; clone_size: NA; j_call: TRBJ2-4; v_call: TRBV6-5; d_call: TRBD2; cdr3_nt: TGTGCCAGCAGTTACCGACTAGCGGGGGAGGGCGGGAACATTCAGTACTTC; cdr3_aa: CASSYRLAGEGGNIQYF
cdr3_length: 15; clone_size: many; j_call: TRBJ2-7; v_call: TRBV12-3/TRBV12-4; d_call: TRBD1; cdr3_nt: TGTGCCAGCAGCCGGGACAGTTCATTAGGTCTCGAGCAGTACTTC; cdr3_aa: CASSRDSSLGLEQYF
cdr3_length: 15; clone_size: NA; j_call: TRBJ1-5; v_call: TRBV7-9; d_call: TRBD1; cdr3_nt: TGTGCCAGCAGCACGACAGGGGACAGGAATCAGCCCCAGCATTTT; cdr3_aa: CASSTTGDRNQPQHF
cdr3_length: 11; clone_size: NA; j_call: TRBJ2-7; v_call: TRBV12-3/TRBV12-4; d_call: NA; cdr3_nt: TGTGCCAGCAAACTCATCAATGAGCAGTACTTC; cdr3_aa: CASKLINEQYF
cdr3_length: 13; clone_size: NA; j_call: TRBJ1-6; v_call: TRBV30; d_call: NA; cdr3_nt: TGTGCCTGGAGCCAAGACTGGAATTCACCCCTCCACTTT; cdr3_aa: CAWSQDWNSPLHF
cdr3_length: 13; clone_size: few; j_call: TRBJ2-1; v_call: TRBV29-1; d_call: TRBD2; cdr3_nt: TGCGTAGCGGGGGGGAACCTTGGGAATGAGCAGTTCTTC; cdr3_aa: CVAGGNLGNEQFF
cdr3_length: 16; clone_size: NA; j_call: TRBJ2-5; v_call: TRBV28; d_call: NA; cdr3_nt: TGTGCCAGCAGCCTCGGGGGAACCCCCAAGGAAGAGACCCAGTACTTC; cdr3_aa: CASSLGGTPKEETQYF